This T cell receptor beta chain was captured by sequencing in a study of T cell repertoires in cytomegalovirus infection. Study-level background: Signatures in public TCR beta sequences pointed to both CMV infection and matching HLA type.

The sample holds a few counts of this clonotype. The CDR3 covers 14 residues. Germline loops: CDR1 SEHNR, CDR2 FQNEAQ (reference sequence). The V end lost 5 bases, the J end lost 3 bases, and 13 bases lay between the germline ends. TCRdb reprocessed the reads with MiXCR, giving one entry per CDR3 protein. The repertoire has hundreds of thousands of distinct CDR3 sequences, less than 25% of them found once; the top ten carry roughly 8%. The receptor was isolated from a human donor in good health (CMV status not recorded). Some clones in this sample may be carry-over from other donors' samples. The material sequenced was CD8+ T cells from PBMCs. The chain couples TRBV7-9 to TRBJ2-5, with a tentative D call TRBD2 (7 bases). The CDR3 here is CASSPRGAEETQYF. CDR3 DNA: TGTGCCAGCAGCCCCCGGGGGGCCGAAGAGACCCAGTACTTC.